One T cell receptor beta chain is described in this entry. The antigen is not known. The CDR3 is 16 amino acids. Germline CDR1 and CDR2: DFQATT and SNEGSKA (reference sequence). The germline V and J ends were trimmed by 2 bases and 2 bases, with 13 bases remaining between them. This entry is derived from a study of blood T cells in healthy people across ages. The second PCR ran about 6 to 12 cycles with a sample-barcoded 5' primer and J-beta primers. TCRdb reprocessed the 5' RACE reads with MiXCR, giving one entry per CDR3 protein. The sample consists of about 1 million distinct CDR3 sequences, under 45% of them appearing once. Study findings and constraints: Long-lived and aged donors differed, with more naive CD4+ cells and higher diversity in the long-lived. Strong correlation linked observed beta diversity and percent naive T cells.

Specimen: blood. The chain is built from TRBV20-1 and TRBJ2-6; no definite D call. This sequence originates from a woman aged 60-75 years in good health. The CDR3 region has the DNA TGCAGTGCTAGATCCGACATTGTCCCTGGGGCCAACGTCCTGACTTTC. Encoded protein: CSARSDIVPGANVLTF.